This T cell receptor (beta chain) stems from a study of cytomegalovirus exposure and HLA in healthy donors. Overall study context: Among the approximately 400 donors who were genotyped, roughly 85% fell in the genetic ancestry cluster that is associated with self-reported Caucasian donors. Overall study findings and caveats: It was in a later analysis that TCR association rates were seen to vary by HLA locus, highest for DRB1 and lowest for HLA-C. Association of 16,951 TCR beta sequences with HLA alleles was found at 0.05 false discovery rate in a later analysis. By a later analysis, the bulk of CMV-associated TCR beta chains appeared HLA-restricted.

V was trimmed by 6 bases and J by 2 bases, leaving 5 bases between them. The CDR3 is 12 residues long. Germline V gene lookup returns CDR1 MDHEN and CDR2 SYDVKM. Both 60 Vbeta primers and 13 Jbeta primers went into the PCR. Profiling relied on immunoSEQ multiplex PCR, and the TCRdb table lists in-frame clones only, not all of them. The profile covers tens of thousands of clones, with around 70% appearing a single time and 6.2% taken by the ten largest. About this clone: Its antigen is as yet unknown.

This clonotype was obtained from a woman in her forties or fifties in good health and CMV-seropositive. Sequenced input: PBMCs. The chain uses TRBV28 and TRBJ1-5, with no clear D. CDR3: CASRGGNQPQHF. Written as DNA, the CDR3 is TGTGCCAGCAGGGGAGGCAATCAGCCCCAGCATTTT.